Below are 20 T cell receptor beta chains sequenced from a single sample in a study of T cell clones after liver transplantation. Sequencing used immunoSEQ multiplex PCR; TCRdb keeps in-frame clones, though not all of them. The sample has about 72,000 clones; 90% are singletons. Sample: CD4+ T cells from blood, taken before liver transplant. Source of these receptors: a human donor who received a liver transplant.

The V call is TRBV11-2, the J call TRBJ1-1, with TRBD1 matching 8 bases. The germline V gene encodes CDR1 SGHAT and CDR2 FQNNGV. The J segment lost 0 bases and the V segment lost 5 bases, leaving 8 bases of the junction unmatched. The CDR3 loop spans 16 amino acids. The CDR3 region has the DNA TGTGCCAGCAGCCCGCGACAGGGGAGGATGAACACTGAAGCTTTCTTT. This codes for CASSPRQGRMNTEAFF.

The chain has TRBV12-5 and TRBJ2-3, with D perhaps assigned TRBD1 or TRBD2 (5 bases each). Germline CDR1 LGHNT, CDR2 FRNRAP. V was pared by 3 bases and J by 2 bases, with 9 bases between. The length of the CDR3 is 14 residues. The CDR3 here is CASGLGDHTDTQYF. The CDR3 nucleotides are TGTGCTAGTGGTTTAGGGGACCACACAGATACGCAGTATTTT.

This chain joins TRBV6-6 and TRBJ1-4; 7 bases line up with TRBD1. The length of the CDR3 is 11 residues. Germline trimming cut 4 bases from V and 15 bases from J; bases unmatched to any gene: 5. CDR1 and CDR2 (germline): MNHNY, SVGAGI (reference sequence). CDR3 sequence (DNA): TGTGCCAGCAGTTTTTCCGGGACAGTGTTTTTT. This sequence encodes CASSFSGTVFF.

This CDR3 is CASSSILGSGSTDTQYF. CDR3 DNA: TGTGCCAGCAGCTCGATCCTCGGGAGCGGCAGCACAGATACGCAGTATTTT. The chain uses TRBV11-3 and TRBJ2-3; a possible D gene is TRBD2 (6 bases). The CDR3 runs 17 residues. V shed 4 bases and J shed 0 bases, with 17 bases lying between them. The germline V gene has CDR1 SGHNT and CDR2 YENEEA. Complete variable domain (other parts from reference TRBV11-3 and TRBJ2-3): EAGVVQSPRYKIIEKKQPVAFWCNPISGHNTLYWYLQNLGQGPELLIRYENEEAVDDSQLPKDRFSAERLKGVDSTLKIQPAELGDSAVYLCASSSILGSGSTDTQYFGPGTRLTVL.

The rearrangement uses TRBV7-2 and TRBJ2-5; D call uncertain. Germline assignment: CDR1 SGHTA and CDR2 FQGNSA. Trimming stripped 4 bases from V and 5 bases from J, with 5 bases between. There are 11 residues in the CDR3. In nucleotides, the CDR3 is TGTGCCAGCAGCTCCCTCGAGACCCAGTACTTC. Translation gives CASSSLETQYF.

V gene TRBV27 combines with J gene TRBJ1-2; no clear D. Germline V gene lookup returns CDR1 MNHEY and CDR2 SMNVEV (reference sequence). The CDR3 length is 14 residues. Trimming shortened V by 6 bases and J by 1 base, and 12 bases separated the two germline ends. The CDR3 region is CASRARIYNYGYTF. CDR3 coding DNA: TGTGCCAGCAGGGCAAGAATTTATAACTATGGCTACACCTTC.

The chain carries TRBV5-1 and TRBJ2-7, with TRBD1 identical over 12 bases. The CDR3 covers 16 residues. Germline-derived CDR1 and CDR2 are SGHRS and YFSETQ. Trimming removed 0 bases from V and 6 bases from J; junction bases left unmatched: 7. CDR3 residues: CASSLAVGQGASEQYF. In DNA, the CDR3 is TGCGCCAGCAGCTTGGCCGTGGGACAGGGGGCCTCCGAGCAGTACTTC. The full variable domain, in which reference TRBV5-1 and TRBJ2-7 provide the parts outside the CDR3, is KAGVTQTPRYLIKTRGQQVTLSCSPISGHRSVSWYQQTPGQGLQFLFEYFSETQRNKGNFPGRFSGRQFSNSRSEMNVSTLELGDSALYLCASSLAVGQGASEQYFGPGTRLTVT.

The CDR3 nucleotides read TGTGCCAGCAGTGGGGGACTGGGACAAACTTTCTACGAGCAGTACTTC. The encoded protein is CASSGGLGQTFYEQYF. The rearrangement joins TRBV6-1 to TRBJ2-7; D could derive from TRBD1 or TRBD2 (6 bases each). Germline CDR1 reads MNHNS; CDR2 reads SASEGT. CDR3 length: 16 amino acids. Trimming took off 4 bases at V and 3 bases at J, with 19 bases between the two ends.

The chain has TRBV28 and TRBJ2-1, with D perhaps TRBD1 or TRBD2 (5 bases each). Germline assignment: CDR1 MDHEN and CDR2 SYDVKM. The CDR3 spans 15 residues. V lost 6 bases and J lost 6, with 18 bases in between. CDR3 amino acids: CASRSSGPRGNEQFF. CDR3 nucleotides: TGTGCCAGCAGGTCGTCGGGACCTAGAGGCAATGAGCAGTTCTTC.

The chain joins TRBV9 to TRBJ1-2; D ambiguous. Germline V lookup: CDR1 SGDLS, CDR2 YYNGEE. V was shortened by 0 bases and J by 4 bases, with 13 bases between the two germline ends. There are 15 residues in the CDR3. CDR3 nucleotide sequence: TGTGCCAGCAGCGTAGCTACGGGAGAGGGCTATGGCTACACCTTC. Its translation is CASSVATGEGYGYTF.

This rearrangement joins TRBV7-7 to TRBJ2-1; 11 bases agree with TRBD2. This CDR3 is 15 amino acids long. The ends lost 1 base at V and 7 bases at J; junction bases unmatched: 3. Germline V gene data show CDR1 as SSHAT and CDR2 as FNYEAQ (reference sequence). CDR3 amino acids: CASSLGLAGGNEQFF. In DNA form, the CDR3 reads TGTGCCAGCAGCTTAGGCCTAGCGGGAGGAAATGAGCAGTTCTTC.

The chain joins TRBV15 to TRBJ2-5; D is ambiguous. Between the trimmed V and J ends, which lost 0 bases and 1 base, there was a span of 18 bases. CDR1 LNHNV and CDR2 YYDKDF come from the germline V gene (reference sequence). The CDR3 totals 18 residues. The CDR3 loop reads CATSRESPQGLIQETQYF. CDR3 bases: TGTGCCACCAGCAGAGAGTCGCCCCAAGGCCTGATCCAAGAGACCCAGTACTTC.

This chain joins TRBV12-5 and TRBJ1-3; D unresolved. CDR1 is LGHNT, CDR2 FRNRAP, per germline. The CDR3 length is 13 residues. Trimming removed 4 bases from V and 4 bases from J, with 8 bases in between. The CDR3 here is CASGSYTGNTIYF. Here the CDR3 DNA reads TGTGCTAGTGGTTCCTATACCGGAAACACCATATATTTT.

The V and J genes are TRBV28 and TRBJ2-7; a weak D match, TRBD2 (5 bases). Deletions cut 9 bases from V and 5 bases from J, with 23 bases between. From germline, CDR1 is MDHEN and CDR2 SYDVKM. The CDR3 runs 15 residues. DNA for the CDR3: TGTGCCAGTCTACCAGAGGGCTCCCGGTTCCACGAGCAGTACTTC. Translated, it gives CASLPEGSRFHEQYF. The complete variable domain, with remaining parts taken from reference TRBV28 and TRBJ2-7, reads DVKVTQSSRYLVKRTGEKVFLECVQDMDHENMFWYRQDPGLGLRLIYFSYDVKMKEKGDIPEGYSVSREKKERFSLILESASTNQTSMYLCASLPEGSRFHEQYFGPGTRLTVT.

This chain joins TRBV28 and TRBJ2-7, with 11 nucleotides matching TRBD2. J was trimmed by 1 base and V by 5 bases; bases with no gene match: 4. This CDR3 has 15 amino acids. CDR1 and CDR2 (germline): MDHEN, SYDVKM. In nucleotides, the CDR3 is TGTGCCAGCAGTAGTAGCGGGAGGGAGTCCTACGAGCAGTACTTC. Translating it yields CASSSSGRESYEQYF.

V and J are TRBV27 and TRBJ2-2, with D possibly being TRBD1 or TRBD2 (5 bases each). V was pared by 6 bases and J by 0 bases, with 17 bases between. CDR3 length equals 17 residues. Germline CDR1 MNHEY, CDR2 SMNVEV (reference sequence). The CDR3 coding sequence is TGTGCCAGCAGCCCGGGACGGACCGCAGCGAACACCGGGGAGCTGTTTTTT. Translated: CASSPGRTAANTGELFF.

This chain's CDR3 is CASSLKLAGGNEQFF. The CDR3 nucleotides read TGTGCCAGCAGCTTAAAACTAGCGGGAGGCAATGAGCAGTTCTTC. The rearrangement uses TRBV7-3 and TRBJ2-1, with 12 positions matching TRBD2. In germline, CDR1 is SGHTA, CDR2 FQGTGA. V was pared by 1 base and J by 6 bases, with 1 base of the junction left unmatched. The CDR3 is made up of 15 amino acids. Full variable domain (outside the CDR3, taken from reference TRBV7-3 and TRBJ2-1): GAGVSQTPSNKVTEKGKYVELRCDPISGHTALYWYRQSLGQGPEFLIYFQGTGAADDSGLPNDRFFAVRPEGSVSTLKIQRTERGDSAVYLCASSLKLAGGNEQFFGPGTRLTVL.

This rearrangement joins TRBV28 to TRBJ2-3; D might be TRBD1 (5 bases). CDR3 size: 15 residues. Trimming took 8 bases from V and 2 from J, leaving 17 bases between them. Germline V gene lookup returns CDR1 MDHEN and CDR2 SYDVKM. The CDR3 spells CASGYSQAYTDTQYF. The CDR3 DNA follows: TGTGCCAGCGGATATTCACAGGCGTACACAGATACGCAGTATTTT.

This chain links TRBV5-1 with TRBJ2-7; D is ambiguous. The CDR3 has 14 residues. V was clipped by 0 bases and J by 5 bases, with 12 bases between them. Germline V lookup: CDR1 SGHRS, CDR2 YFSETQ. CDR3 sequence reads: CASSLASQVHEQYF. In DNA form, the CDR3 reads TGCGCCAGCAGCTTGGCCTCCCAAGTCCACGAGCAGTACTTC.

The V gene is TRBV25-1, the J gene TRBJ2-2; TRBD1 or TRBD2 may be the D gene (5 bases each). The V gene lost 6 bases and the J gene lost 6 bases, with 17 bases spanning the gap. The CDR3 spans 15 residues. Germline CDR1 is MGHDK and CDR2 is SYGVNS. CDR3 DNA sequence: TGTGCCAGCAGCACAACCACGGGACCTTCCGGGGAGCTGTTTTTT. It specifies CASSTTTGPSGELFF.